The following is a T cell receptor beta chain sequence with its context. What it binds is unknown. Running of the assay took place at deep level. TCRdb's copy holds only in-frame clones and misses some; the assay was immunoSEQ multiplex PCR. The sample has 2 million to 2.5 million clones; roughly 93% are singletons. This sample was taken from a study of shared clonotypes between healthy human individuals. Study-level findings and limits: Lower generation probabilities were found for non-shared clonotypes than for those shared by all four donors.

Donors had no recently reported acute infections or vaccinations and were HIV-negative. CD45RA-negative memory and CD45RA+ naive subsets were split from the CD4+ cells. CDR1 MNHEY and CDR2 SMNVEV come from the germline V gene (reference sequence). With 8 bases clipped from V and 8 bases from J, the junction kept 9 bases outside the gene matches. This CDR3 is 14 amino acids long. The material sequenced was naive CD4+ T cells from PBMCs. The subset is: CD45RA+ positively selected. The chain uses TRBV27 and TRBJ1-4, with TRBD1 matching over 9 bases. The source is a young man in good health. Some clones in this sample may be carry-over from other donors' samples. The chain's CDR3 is CASGGTGIGEKLFF. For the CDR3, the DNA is TGTGCCAGCGGGGGGACAGGGATAGGCGAAAAACTGTTTTTT.